This TCR beta chain appears in the sequencing data of a study of OX40 agonist ivuxolimab in advanced cancers. Study summary: Patients were under 90% male with ages about 20 to 79, mean approximately 62. Study-level findings and limits: Nonresponders included some who also had low normalized T-cell clonal expansion.

Concerning this clone: Its antigen is unknown.

Clones were read by immunoSEQ multiplex PCR, and TCRdb kept only the in-frame ones, dropping some. The table shows tens of thousands of clones, with 74% occurring only once. Germline CDR1 is SGHDT and CDR2 is YYEEEE. V was cut by 0 bases and J by 1 base, with 7 bases left in between. This CDR3 has 14 residues. Patients had blood sampled at baseline and again on cycle 4 day 1 and cycle 7 day 1. The rearrangement uses TRBV5-6 and TRBJ2-5, with D uncertain. This receptor was taken from an adult with an advanced solid tumor such as melanoma, head and neck, liver or kidney cancer. The source was CD4+ or CD8+ T cells sorted from blood, collected in a trial of the OX40 agonist ivuxolimab. This chain's CDR3 is CASSLDPGQETQYF. The CDR3 nucleotides are TGTGCCAGCAGCTTGGACCCGGGCCAAGAGACCCAGTACTTC.